Below, 26 T cell receptor beta chains from the same sample are listed, as sequenced in a study of shared clonotypes between healthy human individuals. Repertoires were generated with immunoSEQ multiplex PCR, while TCRdb's copy carries only in-frame clones and drops some. Found here are roughly 640,000 clones, over 65% of them singletons; the top ten hold over 1.5%. The specimen sequenced was memory CD4+ T cells sorted from blood. Documented subset: CD45RA-negative fraction. These receptors all stem from a woman aged 25 to 39 in good health.

The chain joins TRBV4-1 to TRBJ1-1, with D possibly matching TRBD1 (5 bases). CDR3 size: 18 residues. Trimming left V 0 bases short and J 6 bases short, with 23 bases between. Germline CDR1 MGHRA, CDR2 YSYEKL. The CDR3 is CASSQESFRTPGVPEAFF. In nucleotides, the CDR3 is TGCGCCAGCAGCCAAGAGTCGTTTCGGACCCCGGGGGTCCCTGAAGCTTTCTTT.

The V call is TRBV28, the J call TRBJ1-2; a weak D match, TRBD1 (6 bases). This CDR3 is 15 amino acids long. V shed 6 bases and J shed 3 bases, with 17 bases lying between them. Germline CDR1 is MDHEN and CDR2 is SYDVKM. The CDR3 spells CASRSPRGRDYGYTF. Here the CDR3 DNA reads TGTGCCAGCAGATCTCCCAGGGGTCGGGACTATGGCTACACCTTC.

The chain links TRBV28 to TRBJ2-5, with 14 bases that match TRBD2. Trimming at V came to 6 bases and at J to 4 bases, leaving 10 bases not matched to a gene. The CDR3 sequence is 17 residues long. Germline loops: CDR1 MDHEN, CDR2 SYDVKM. The CDR3 region is CASSSGLAGVLGETQYF. The CDR3 region has the DNA TGTGCCAGCAGCTCGGGACTAGCGGGAGTATTGGGAGAGACCCAGTACTTC.

The V call is TRBV11-2, the J call TRBJ2-3; TRBD2 agrees at 9 bases. From germline, CDR1 is SGHAT and CDR2 FQNNGV. This CDR3 comprises 15 residues. V lost 5 bases and J lost 2; bases outside the gene matches: 5. The CDR3 DNA reads as TGTGCCAGCAGCCCAACTAGCGGGTACACAGATACGCAGTATTTT. Its translation is CASSPTSGYTDTQYF.

The table lists this clone with a few counts. The rearrangement joins TRBV27 to TRBJ2-5, with D unclear. V lost 6 bases and J 6 bases, leaving 11 bases between the germline ends. CDR1 MNHEY and CDR2 SMNVEV come from the germline V gene (reference sequence). The CDR3 is made up of 12 amino acids. The CDR3 loop is CASSDYRKTQYF. The CDR3 coding sequence is TGTGCCAGCAGCGATTACAGAAAGACCCAGTACTTC.

This clone was seen just once. The chain links TRBV5-1 to TRBJ2-1; 7 bases agree with TRBD1. The germline CDR1 and CDR2 sequences are SGHRS and YFSETQ. J gave up 4 bases and V 1 base, and 2 bases lay outside the gene matches. CDR3 size: 14 residues. The CDR3 here is CASSLSQGYNEQFF. For the CDR3, the DNA is TGCGCCAGCAGCTTGTCACAGGGGTACAATGAGCAGTTCTTC.

The chain couples TRBV29-1 to TRBJ1-1; D is undetermined. Germline V gene lookup returns CDR1 SQVTM and CDR2 ANQGSEA. V was pared by 4 bases and J by 3 bases, with 12 bases between. The CDR3 contains 13 residues. The CDR3 nucleotides read TGCAGCGTTGGGACTGGAGTTCACACTGAAGCTTTCTTT. This translates into CSVGTGVHTEAFF.

The CDR3 here is CASSAQSSSYNEQFF. In nucleotides, the CDR3 is TGTGCCAGCAGCGCCCAATCAAGCTCCTACAATGAGCAGTTCTTC. The V gene is TRBV9, the J gene TRBJ2-1; no firm D call. Germline V CDR1 and CDR2: SGDLS, YYNGEE. CDR3 length equals 15 residues. The V gene lost 3 bases and the J gene lost 0 bases, with 10 bases spanning the gap.

The rearrangement uses TRBV10-3 and TRBJ1-3, with D perhaps matching TRBD1 (6 bases). V lost 2 bases and J 0 bases, leaving 8 bases between the germline ends. The CDR3 spans 15 residues. Germline V gives CDR1 ENHRY, CDR2 SYGVKD. CDR3 loop: CAISEGTISGNTIYF. CDR3 coding DNA: TGTGCCATCAGTGAGGGGACAATCTCTGGAAACACCATATATTTT.

In this sample, this clone turned up once. The chain employs TRBV28 and TRBJ1-5; 9 bases are a match to TRBD1. Germline trimming cut 6 bases from V and 1 base from J; bases unmatched to any gene: 7. The CDR3 covers 16 residues. Germline CDR1 is MDHEN and CDR2 is SYDVKM. Here the CDR3 reads CASRRDRAGSNQPQHF. CDR3 bases: TGTGCCAGCAGGAGGGACAGGGCGGGGAGCAATCAGCCCCAGCATTTT.

The V and J genes are TRBV18 and TRBJ2-6, with D unclear. Per germline, CDR1 KGHSH and CDR2 LQKENI. V was clipped by 6 bases and J by 4 bases, with 7 bases between them. This CDR3 has 13 residues. DNA of the CDR3: TGTGCCAGCTCGCCCTCCGGGGCCAACGTCCTGACTTTC. Translation: CASSPSGANVLTF.

The chain couples TRBV7-9 to TRBJ2-7, with 11 positions matching TRBD1. There are 15 residues in the CDR3. Trimming removed 5 bases from V and 5 bases from J; junction bases left unmatched: 8. Germline CDR1 reads SEHNR; CDR2 reads FQNEAQ (reference sequence). The CDR3 DNA sequence: TGTGCCAGCAGCCGGACAGGGGGCTATTACGACGAGCAGTACTTC. Its protein product is CASSRTGGYYDEQYF. Based on the CDR3 plus reference TRBV7-9 and TRBJ2-7, the full variable domain is DTGVSQNPRHKITKRGQNVTFRCDPISEHNRLYWYRQTLGQGPEFLTYFQNEAQLEKSRLLSDRFSAERPKGSFSTLEIQRTEQGDSAMYLCASSRTGGYYDEQYFGPGTRLTVT.

This clone has just a few counts. The genes are TRBV4-1 and TRBJ2-1, with 8 nucleotides matching TRBD1. Germline lookup yields CDR1 MGHRA and CDR2 YSYEKL. This CDR3 contains 14 residues. Losses at the gene ends were 8 bases for V and 12 bases for J; bases not matched to a gene: 15. The CDR3 spells CASGSETGAGWQFF. CDR3 nucleotide sequence: TGCGCCAGCGGATCGGAGACAGGGGCGGGCTGGCAGTTCTTC.

A word on this clone: A far larger clone lies a single base away; this is likely a read error. This same CDR3 is encoded by further DNA sequences in the sample. The chain employs TRBV2 and TRBJ1-1; perhaps TRBD1 as D (6 bases). The CDR3 length is 12 residues. The ends were cut back, 6 bases at V and 14 bases at J, with 19 bases in the middle. CDR1 and CDR2 (germline): SNHLY, FYNNEI. The CDR3 sequence is CASSRGQPRAFF. The CDR3 nucleotides read TGTGCCAGCAGCCGAGGACAGCCGAGAGCCTTCTTT.

Only a few counts were recorded for this clone. The gene calls are TRBV30 and TRBJ2-5; possibly TRBD2 for D (6 bases). Germline V gene lookup returns CDR1 GTSNPN and CDR2 SVGIG (reference sequence). V lost 3 bases, J lost 4 bases, and 12 bases lay in between. There are 13 residues in the CDR3. CDR3 amino acids: CAWSGGFPETQYF. The DNA for the CDR3 is TGTGCCTGGAGCGGGGGATTCCCAGAGACCCAGTACTTC.

Ten or more counts support this clone. The chain carries TRBV28 and TRBJ2-3; 8 nucleotides agree with TRBD2. This CDR3 is 16 amino acids long. Looked up from germline, CDR1 is MDHEN and CDR2 is SYDVKM. V gave up 6 bases and J gave up 6 bases; unmatched junction bases: 14. This CDR3 is CASRASGGPYLDTQYF. Here the CDR3 DNA reads TGTGCCAGCAGAGCAAGCGGGGGCCCCTACCTGGATACGCAGTATTTT.

The CDR3 nucleotides read TGTGCCAGCAGCTTGATGGGAACCCACTACGAGCAGTACTTC. Translation gives CASSLMGTHYEQYF. This chain connects TRBV5-4 to TRBJ2-7; D remains unclear. Germline CDR1 reads SGHNT; CDR2 reads YYREEE (reference sequence). The V end lost 1 base, the J end lost 3 bases, and 11 bases lay between the germline ends. The CDR3 runs to 14 residues.

The table lists this clone with a count of one. The chain employs TRBV11-1 and TRBJ2-1; D might be TRBD1 (6 bases). Trimming cost V 5 bases and J 9 bases, with 17 bases left between them. The V gene's germline CDR1 is SGHAT and CDR2 FQDESV (reference sequence). The CDR3 totals 14 residues. CDR3 DNA sequence: TGTGCCAGCAGCCCCCGCGCAGGGGTGGGTGAGCAGTTCTTC. The encoded protein is CASSPRAGVGEQFF.

The chain carries TRBV5-1 and TRBJ2-1; perhaps TRBD1 as D (6 bases). Trimming left V 1 base short and J 4 bases short, with 15 bases between. CDR3 length: 16 amino acids. Germline V gene data show CDR1 as SGHRS and CDR2 as YFSETQ. CDR3 amino acids: CASSLPRDISYNEQFF. The CDR3 DNA is TGCGCCAGCAGCTTGCCCCGGGACATTTCGTACAATGAGCAGTTCTTC.

The chain uses TRBV7-2 and TRBJ1-3; 8 bases are a match to TRBD1. The germline V gene encodes CDR1 SGHTA and CDR2 FQGNSA. The V and J ends lost 4 bases and 2 bases, in that order; junction bases with no gene match: 7. This CDR3 has 16 amino acids. CDR3 DNA sequence: TGTGCCAGCAGCTCGGTAACAGGGGGTACTGGAAACACCATATATTTT. Translated, it gives CASSSVTGGTGNTIYF.

The chain couples TRBV6-1 to TRBJ2-1, with TRBD2 as a possible D gene (6 bases). Trimming took 7 bases from V and 6 from J, leaving 16 bases between them. Germline V gene lookup returns CDR1 MNHNS and CDR2 SASEGT. The CDR3 loop spans 14 amino acids. CDR3 residues: CASTGLLQSNEQFF. CDR3 nucleotide sequence: TGTGCCAGCACGGGACTCCTACAGTCCAATGAGCAGTTCTTC.

The chain is built from TRBV6-6 and TRBJ2-5; possible D gene TRBD2, 5 bases. V lost 2 bases and J lost 7, with 14 bases in between. Germline V gene data show CDR1 as MNHNY and CDR2 as SVGAGI (reference sequence). The CDR3 consists of 14 residues. In DNA, the CDR3 is TGTGCCAGCAGTTACGGAACACCACGGGGGACCCAGTACTTC. Encoded protein: CASSYGTPRGTQYF.

The sample holds a few counts of this clone. This chain joins TRBV6-5 and TRBJ1-2; no firm D call. CDR1 is MNHEY and CDR2 is SVGAGI in the germline V gene. Trimming removed 7 bases from V and 6 bases from J, with 15 bases in between. This CDR3 has 13 amino acids. The CDR3, as DNA: TGTGCCAGCACTCCAAGACCGCCTGATGGCTACACCTTC. This encodes CASTPRPPDGYTF.

This clone was recorded at least ten times. The rearrangement links TRBV28 to TRBJ2-3; a possible D gene is TRBD2 (6 bases). Trimming stripped 10 bases from V and 2 bases from J, with 13 bases between. The CDR3 sequence is 13 residues long. The germline CDR1 and CDR2 sequences are MDHEN and SYDVKM. CDR3 sequence reads: CATLTSLTDTQYF. The CDR3 DNA reads TGTGCCACCCTGACTAGTCTCACAGATACGCAGTATTTT.

This sequence joins TRBV11-1 and TRBJ2-3; D is undetermined. CDR3 length: 14 amino acids. The germline gives CDR1 SGHAT, CDR2 FQDESV (reference sequence). The V and J ends lost 3 bases and 4 bases respectively, with 11 bases between them. CDR3 residues: CASSFREVADTQYF. The CDR3 bases are TGTGCCAGCAGCTTCCGTGAGGTTGCAGATACGCAGTATTTT.

The chain combines TRBV6-5 with TRBJ1-5; D may be TRBD1 (5 bases). Germline CDR1 is MNHEY and CDR2 is SVGAGI. Between the trimmed V and J ends, which lost 0 bases and 9 bases, there was a span of 9 bases. The CDR3 has 13 residues. This CDR3 is CASSYSEGVPQHF. In nucleotides, the CDR3 is TGTGCCAGCAGTTACTCGGAAGGGGTGCCCCAGCATTTT.